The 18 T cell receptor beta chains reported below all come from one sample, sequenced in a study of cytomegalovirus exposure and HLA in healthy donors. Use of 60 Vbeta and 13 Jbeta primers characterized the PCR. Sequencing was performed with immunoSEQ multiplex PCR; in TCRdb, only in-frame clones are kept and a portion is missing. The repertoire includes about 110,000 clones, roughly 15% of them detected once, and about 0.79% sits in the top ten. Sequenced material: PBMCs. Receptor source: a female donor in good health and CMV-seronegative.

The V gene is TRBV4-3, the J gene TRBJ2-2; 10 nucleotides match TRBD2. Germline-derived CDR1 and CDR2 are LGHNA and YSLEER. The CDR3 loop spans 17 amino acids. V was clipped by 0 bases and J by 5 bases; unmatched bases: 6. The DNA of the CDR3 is TGCGCCAGCAGCCAAGATCCACTAGCGGGACGGACCGGGGAGCTGTTTTTT. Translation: CASSQDPLAGRTGELFF.

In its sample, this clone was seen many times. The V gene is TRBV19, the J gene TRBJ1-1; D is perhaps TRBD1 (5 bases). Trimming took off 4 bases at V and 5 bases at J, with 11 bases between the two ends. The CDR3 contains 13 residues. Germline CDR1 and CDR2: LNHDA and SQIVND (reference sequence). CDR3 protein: CASSNWGGTEAFF. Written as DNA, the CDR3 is TGTGCCAGTAGTAATTGGGGCGGAACTGAAGCTTTCTTT.

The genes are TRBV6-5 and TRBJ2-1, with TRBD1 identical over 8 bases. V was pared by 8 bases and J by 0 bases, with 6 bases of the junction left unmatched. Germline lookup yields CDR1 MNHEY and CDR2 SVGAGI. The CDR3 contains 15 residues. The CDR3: CASSTGGSSYNEQFF. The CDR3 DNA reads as TGTGCCAGCTCTACAGGGGGGAGCTCCTACAATGAGCAGTTCTTC.

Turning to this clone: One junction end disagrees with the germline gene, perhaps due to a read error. The CDR3 spells CASSLEGGYEQYF. CDR3 sequence (DNA): TGTGCTAGCAGCTTAGAAGGGGGTTACGAGCAGTACTTC. This chain joins TRBV7-7 and TRBJ2-7, with D perhaps matching TRBD1 (6 bases). The CDR3 sequence is 13 residues long. Germline V gene data show CDR1 as SSHAT and CDR2 as FNYEAQ (reference sequence).

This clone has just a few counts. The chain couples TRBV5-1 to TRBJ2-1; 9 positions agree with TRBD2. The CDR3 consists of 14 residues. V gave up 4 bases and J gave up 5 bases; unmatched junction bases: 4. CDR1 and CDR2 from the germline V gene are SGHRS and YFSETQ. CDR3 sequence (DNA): TGCGCCAGCAGCGCGGGACTAGCAAACAATGAGCAGTTCTTC. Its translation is CASSAGLANNEQFF. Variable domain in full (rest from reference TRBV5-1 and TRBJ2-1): KAGVTQTPRYLIKTRGQQVTLSCSPISGHRSVSWYQQTPGQGLQFLFEYFSETQRNKGNFPGRFSGRQFSNSRSEMNVSTLELGDSALYLCASSAGLANNEQFFGPGTRLTVL.

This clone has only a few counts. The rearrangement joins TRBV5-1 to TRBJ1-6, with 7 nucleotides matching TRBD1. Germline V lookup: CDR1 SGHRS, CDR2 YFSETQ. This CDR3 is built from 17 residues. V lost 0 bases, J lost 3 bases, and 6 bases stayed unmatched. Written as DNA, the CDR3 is TGCGCCAGCAGCTTGGCGCTAGGGGGCCTCTATAATTCACCCCTCCACTTT. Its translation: CASSLALGGLYNSPLHF. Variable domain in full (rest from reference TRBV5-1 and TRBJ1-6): KAGVTQTPRYLIKTRGQQVTLSCSPISGHRSVSWYQQTPGQGLQFLFEYFSETQRNKGNFPGRFSGRQFSNSRSEMNVSTLELGDSALYLCASSLALGGLYNSPLHFGNGTRLTVT.

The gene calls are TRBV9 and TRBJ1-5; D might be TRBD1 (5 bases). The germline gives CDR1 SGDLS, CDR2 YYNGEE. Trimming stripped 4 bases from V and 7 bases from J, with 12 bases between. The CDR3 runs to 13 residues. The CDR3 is CASSPTGGQPQHF. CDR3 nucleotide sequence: TGTGCCAGCAGCCCAACTGGGGGGCAGCCCCAGCATTTT.

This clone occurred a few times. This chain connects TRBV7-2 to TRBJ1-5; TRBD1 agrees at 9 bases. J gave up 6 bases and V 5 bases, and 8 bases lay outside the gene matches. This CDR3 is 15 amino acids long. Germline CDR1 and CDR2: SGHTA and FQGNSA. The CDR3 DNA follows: TGTGCCAGCAGCAACCGACAGGGGGTTGGTCAGCCCCAGCATTTT. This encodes CASSNRQGVGQPQHF.

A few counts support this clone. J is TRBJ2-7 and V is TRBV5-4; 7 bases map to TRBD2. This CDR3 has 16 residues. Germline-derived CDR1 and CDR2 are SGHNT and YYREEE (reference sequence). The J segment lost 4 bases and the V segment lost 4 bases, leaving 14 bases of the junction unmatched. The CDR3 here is CASSAPAASGLYEQYF. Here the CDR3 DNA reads TGTGCCAGCAGCGCGCCCGCGGCTAGCGGATTATACGAGCAGTACTTC.

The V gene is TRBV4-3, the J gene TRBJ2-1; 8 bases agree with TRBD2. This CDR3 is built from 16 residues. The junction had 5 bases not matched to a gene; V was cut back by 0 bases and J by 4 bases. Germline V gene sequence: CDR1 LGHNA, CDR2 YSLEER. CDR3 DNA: TGCGCCAGCAGCCAAGATATGGCTAGCGGGTACAATGAGCAGTTCTTC. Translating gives CASSQDMASGYNEQFF.

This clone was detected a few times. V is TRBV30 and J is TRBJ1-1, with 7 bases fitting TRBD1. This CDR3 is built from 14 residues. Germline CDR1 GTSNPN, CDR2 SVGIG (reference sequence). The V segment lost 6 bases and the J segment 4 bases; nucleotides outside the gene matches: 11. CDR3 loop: CACPKGGTATEAFF. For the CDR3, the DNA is TGTGCCTGTCCGAAGGGTGGGACAGCCACTGAAGCTTTCTTT.

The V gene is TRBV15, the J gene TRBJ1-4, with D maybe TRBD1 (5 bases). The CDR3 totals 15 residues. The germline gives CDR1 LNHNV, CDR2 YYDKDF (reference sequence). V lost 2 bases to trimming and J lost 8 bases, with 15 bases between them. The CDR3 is CATSRIGVQGEKLFF. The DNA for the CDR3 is TGTGCCACCAGCAGAATTGGGGTTCAGGGAGAAAAACTGTTTTTT.

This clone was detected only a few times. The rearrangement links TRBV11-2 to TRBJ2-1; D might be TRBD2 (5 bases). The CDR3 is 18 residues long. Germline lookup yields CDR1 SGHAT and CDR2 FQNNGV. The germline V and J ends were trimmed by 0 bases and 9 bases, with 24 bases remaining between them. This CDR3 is CASSLDSDSGPLKGEQFF. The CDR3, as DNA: TGTGCCAGCAGCTTAGATTCGGACTCGGGCCCCCTCAAGGGTGAGCAGTTCTTC.

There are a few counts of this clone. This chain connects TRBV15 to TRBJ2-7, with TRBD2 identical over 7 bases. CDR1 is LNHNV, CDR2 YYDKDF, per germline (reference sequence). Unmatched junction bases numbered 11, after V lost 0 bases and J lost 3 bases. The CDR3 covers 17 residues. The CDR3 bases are TGTGCCACCAGCAGAGATCTCGGCGGGGGTGGGGGCTACGAGCAGTACTTC. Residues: CATSRDLGGGGGYEQYF.

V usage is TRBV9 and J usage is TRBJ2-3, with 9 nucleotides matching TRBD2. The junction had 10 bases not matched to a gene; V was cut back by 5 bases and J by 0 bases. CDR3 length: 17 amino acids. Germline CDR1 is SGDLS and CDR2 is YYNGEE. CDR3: CASSDGLAYRSTDTQYF. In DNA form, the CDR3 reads TGTGCCAGCAGTGACGGACTAGCGTACCGTAGCACAGATACGCAGTATTTT.

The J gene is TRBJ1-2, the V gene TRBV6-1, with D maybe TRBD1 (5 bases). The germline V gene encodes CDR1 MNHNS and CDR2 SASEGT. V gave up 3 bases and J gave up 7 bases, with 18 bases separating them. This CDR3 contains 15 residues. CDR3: CASSDLPSSRGGYTF. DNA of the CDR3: TGTGCCAGCAGTGACCTTCCTTCTAGTAGGGGTGGCTACACCTTC.

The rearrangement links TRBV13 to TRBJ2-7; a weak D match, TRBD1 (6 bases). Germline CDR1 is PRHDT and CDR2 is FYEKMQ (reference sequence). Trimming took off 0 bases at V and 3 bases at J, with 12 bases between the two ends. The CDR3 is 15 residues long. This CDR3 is CASSLGQGMDYEQYF. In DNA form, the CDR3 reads TGTGCCAGCAGCTTAGGACAGGGTATGGACTACGAGCAGTACTTC.

For the CDR3, the DNA is TGTGCCAGCAGCCCCGACAGGGCCCCTCTGAACACTGAAGCTTTCTTT. This gives the protein CASSPDRAPLNTEAFF. The chain employs TRBV27 and TRBJ1-1; 7 bases fit TRBD1. The germline CDR1 and CDR2 sequences are MNHEY and SMNVEV (reference sequence). V lost 6 bases to trimming and J lost 0 bases; unmatched junction nucleotides: 10. This CDR3 has 16 amino acids.